Below, 15 T cell receptor beta chains from the same sample are listed, as sequenced in a study of blood T cell repertoires in COVID-19. Measured with immunoSEQ multiplex PCR; TCRdb has only the in-frame clones, and not every one. The sample has roughly 340,000 clones, 85% to 90% seen once. Sample: peripheral blood. Receptors originate from a woman aged 45 to 65 with COVID-19, enrolled during active disease.

The chain employs TRBV9 and TRBJ2-1; TRBD2 matches 12 bases. The length of the CDR3 is 19 residues. The V and J ends lost 5 bases and 7 bases, in that order; junction bases with no gene match: 19. CDR1 is SGDLS and CDR2 is YYNGEE in the germline V gene. CDR3 sequence (DNA): TGTGCCAGCAGAAACAGGGTCGGCCTGACTAGCGGGAGTGGAAATGAGCAGTTCTTC. Translation: CASRNRVGLTSGSGNEQFF.

The chain recombines TRBV29-1 with TRBJ2-7; D call uncertain. The germline V gene has CDR1 SQVTM and CDR2 ANQGSEA. Trimming stripped 5 bases from V and 2 bases from J, with 7 bases between. The CDR3 contains 11 residues. The CDR3 DNA sequence: TGCAGCGTTCTGTCTGCCTACGAGCAGTACTTC. Amino acid sequence: CSVLSAYEQYF.

The gene calls are TRBV6-5 and TRBJ1-1; D possibly corresponds to TRBD1 (6 bases). With 6 bases removed from V and 6 bases from J, the gap between germline ends came to 11 bases. This CDR3 spans 12 amino acids. Per germline, CDR1 MNHEY and CDR2 SVGAGI. CDR3 bases: TGTGCCAGCAGACGAACAGGGTCTGAAGCTTTCTTT. Its protein is CASRRTGSEAFF.

The V and J genes are TRBV18 and TRBJ2-7; 7 bases align to TRBD2. This CDR3 region has 15 residues. Germline CDR1 is KGHSH and CDR2 is LQKENI. The ends lost 1 base at V and 0 bases at J; junction bases unmatched: 3. The CDR3 loop is CASSPRAGSSYEQYF. The CDR3 coding sequence is TGTGCCAGCTCACCACGAGCGGGGAGCTCCTACGAGCAGTACTTC.

V and J are TRBV28 and TRBJ2-7; 8 bases fit TRBD1. The CDR3 totals 15 residues. Germline CDR1 reads MDHEN; CDR2 reads SYDVKM. J lost 7 bases, V lost 6 bases, and 14 bases had no gene match. As DNA, the CDR3 is TGTGCCAGCAGCGTTGGCGGGGACAGGAAGGGTGAGCAGTACTTC. Residues: CASSVGGDRKGEQYF.

The chain joins TRBV9 to TRBJ2-7, with a possible D match to TRBD2 (6 bases). The CDR3 totals 16 residues. Between the trimmed V and J ends, which lost 4 bases and 2 bases, there was a span of 19 bases. Germline loops: CDR1 SGDLS, CDR2 YYNGEE. CDR3 loop: CASSKQTGTATYEQYF. CDR3 in DNA: TGTGCCAGCAGCAAACAAACCGGGACTGCAACCTACGAGCAGTACTTC.

This sequence joins TRBV3-1 (or the pseudogene TRBV3-2) and TRBJ2-1; 12 bases align to TRBD2. CDR3 size: 18 residues. J lost 0 bases, V lost 3 bases, and 6 bases had no gene match. Germline CDR1 LGHDT, CDR2 YNNKEL (reference sequence). In DNA, the CDR3 is TGTGCCAGCAGCCAGCCCCGACTAGCGGGAGTCTCCTACAATGAGCAGTTCTTC. Translation gives CASSQPRLAGVSYNEQFF.

This chain joins TRBV5-1 and TRBJ2-1; possibly TRBD2 for D (6 bases). The V end was cut by 0 bases, the J end by 7 bases, with 20 bases between. The CDR3 is made up of 17 amino acids. Germline CDR1 SGHRS, CDR2 YFSETQ. The CDR3 region has the DNA TGCGCCAGCAGCTTGGGAGTCTCTATCGGGAGCTTGAATGAGCAGTTCTTC. Translated: CASSLGVSIGSLNEQFF.

V gene TRBV29-1 combines with J gene TRBJ2-3; a weak D match, TRBD1 (5 bases). Germline-derived CDR1 and CDR2 are SQVTM and ANQGSEA. The V end was cut by 5 bases, the J end by 0 bases, with 21 bases between. The CDR3 extends over 17 amino acids. Here the CDR3 DNA reads TGCAGCGTTTCAGGGCCAGAAAAAAGGGGTAGCACAGATACGCAGTATTTT. Translated, it gives CSVSGPEKRGSTDTQYF.

The chain joins TRBV5-4 to TRBJ1-5, with 7 bases aligning to TRBD1. V shed 4 bases, J shed 6 bases, and the junction held 4 bases outside the gene matches. CDR1 and CDR2 from the germline V gene are SGHNT and YYREEE (reference sequence). CDR3 length equals 13 residues. The DNA for the CDR3 is TGTGCCAGCAGCAGACAGGGTTTTCAGCCCCAGCATTTT. Protein sequence: CASSRQGFQPQHF.

The chain has TRBV11-3 and TRBJ1-4, with D unresolved. Trimming took off 0 bases at V and 4 bases at J, with 9 bases between the two ends. Germline assignment: CDR1 SGHNT and CDR2 YENEEA. The CDR3 is 15 residues long. Here the CDR3 reads CASSLEAEINEKLFF. For the CDR3, the DNA is TGTGCCAGCAGCTTAGAGGCGGAGATTAATGAAAAACTGTTTTTT.

CDR3 in amino acids: CASSQVGSSYNSPLHF. The CDR3 nucleotides are TGTGCCAGCAGCCAGGTCGGGAGCTCCTATAATTCACCCCTCCACTTT. The chain has TRBV16 and TRBJ1-6, with D unresolved. With 3 bases removed from V and 0 bases from J, the gap between germline ends came to 9 bases. Germline CDR1 KGHSY, CDR2 FQNENV. CDR3 length: 16 residues.

The V call is TRBV24-1, the J call TRBJ2-3; no clear D gene. CDR1 is KGHDR, CDR2 SFDVKD, per germline. The V end was cut by 3 bases, the J end by 5 bases, with 8 bases between. CDR3 length: 13 residues. CDR3 sequence (DNA): TGTGCCACCAGTGATCTTTTAGAAGATACGCAGTATTTT. Its translation is CATSDLLEDTQYF.

In this sample, this clone turned up a few times. The chain is built from TRBV7-8 and TRBJ2-3, with D possibly matching TRBD2 (5 bases). Between the trimmed V and J ends, which lost 5 bases and 3 bases, there was a span of 18 bases. CDR1 and CDR2 (germline): SGHVS, FQNEAQ. The CDR3 is 16 amino acids. The DNA of the CDR3 is TGTGCCAGCAGCCCCGGTCGGGCCGGAGGAACAGATACGCAGTATTTT. This sequence encodes CASSPGRAGGTDTQYF.

This sequence joins TRBV18 and TRBJ2-7, with 15 bases that match TRBD2. The CDR3 contains 16 residues. V shed 2 bases and J 2 bases; nucleotides not matched to a gene: 1. The V gene's germline CDR1 is KGHSH and CDR2 LQKENI. CDR3 sequence (DNA): TGTGCCAGCTCACCAGGGACTAGCGGGAGGACCTACGAGCAGTACTTC. Its protein product is CASSPGTSGRTYEQYF.